What follows are 32 T cell receptor beta chains derived from one specimen sequenced in a study of CXCR3-negative and CXCR3-positive naive CD8 T cells. These receptors have no identified antigens. Study-level findings and limits: For CXCR3-positive naive cells, TRB CDR3s were more hydrophobic than those of CXCR3-negative naive cells.

The authors made the TRB cDNA libraries by 5' RACE using UMI labels. TCRdb reanalyzed the 5' RACE reads and collapses them to one entry per CDR3 protein, without DNA. The sample spans tens of thousands of distinct CDR3 sequences; the ten largest clones claim 0.82%. What was sequenced was naive CXCR3+ CD8+ T cells from blood. Described subset: CD45RO-CCR7+CD27+CD95- naive CD8+ T cells expressing CXCR3 (TNR3+). The receptor set was obtained from a human donor in good health. Some clones in this sample may be carry-over from other donors' samples.

The chain links TRBV2 to TRBJ1-6; TCRdb indicates TRBD1, and absent DNA this call remains unverified. The CDR3 covers 17 residues. CDR1 and CDR2 from the germline V gene are SNHLY and FYNNEI. CDR3 sequence: CASSDQDTLSYNSPLHF.

The chain carries TRBV27 and TRBJ2-7; TCRdb calls TRBD2, which cannot be checked without DNA. Germline CDR1 and CDR2: MNHEY and SMNVEV (reference sequence). This CDR3 is built from 14 residues. CDR3 residues: CASSLSGPSYEQYF.

The chain links TRBV10-3 to TRBJ1-2; TCRdb proposes TRBD1, but this gene call is untestable without DNA. The CDR3 is 16 residues long. CDR1 and CDR2 from the germline V gene are ENHRY and SYGVKD. CDR3 region: CAISRTGGEGPHGYTF.

The rearrangement uses TRBV28 and TRBJ2-2; TCRdb picks TRBD2, but there is no DNA to check that call. This CDR3 contains 15 residues. From germline, CDR1 is MDHEN and CDR2 SYDVKM. CDR3 amino acids: CASRARRVRTGELFF. Full variable domain (outside the CDR3, taken from reference TRBV28 and TRBJ2-2): DVKVTQSSRYLVKRTGEKVFLECVQDMDHENMFWYRQDPGLGLRLIYFSYDVKMKEKGDIPEGYSVSREKKERFSLILESASTNQTSMYLCASRARRVRTGELFFGEGSRLTVL.

The V call is TRBV18, the J call TRBJ1-1. The CDR3 is 13 residues long. Germline-derived CDR1 and CDR2 are KGHSH and LQKENI. CDR3 loop: CGSSPGEQIEAFF.

This rearrangement joins TRBV29-1 to TRBJ2-7; without DNA, the TCRdb call of TRBD2 cannot be checked. In germline, CDR1 is SQVTM, CDR2 ANQGSEA. The CDR3 runs to 18 residues. The CDR3 here is CSVEGLAGGPTVRYEQYF.

The genes are TRBV4-2 and TRBJ2-2; TCRdb indicates TRBD2, and absent DNA this call remains unverified. CDR3 length equals 17 residues. CDR1 is LGHNA, CDR2 YNFKEQ, per germline. The CDR3 here is CASSPRGLAGGPGELFF.

V and J are TRBV6-2 or TRBV6-3 and TRBJ2-1; TCRdb designates TRBD1, a call that cannot be tested without DNA. The CDR3 loop spans 13 amino acids. Germline-derived CDR1 and CDR2 are MNHEY and SVGEGT. CDR3 protein: CASSSRDYNEQFF.

The V and J genes are TRBV7-2 and TRBJ2-1. Germline-derived CDR1 and CDR2 are SGHTA and FQGNSA. This CDR3 contains 13 residues. The CDR3 sequence: CASSFSGNNEQFF.

This chain connects TRBV4-1 to TRBJ1-4; checking the TCRdb D call of TRBD1 is not possible without DNA. Per germline, CDR1 MGHRA and CDR2 YSYEKL. The CDR3 is 14 residues long. The CDR3 region is CASSQQGLMGKLFF.

The rearrangement links TRBV4-3 to TRBJ2-3; TCRdb calls TRBD1, which cannot be checked without DNA. The germline V gene encodes CDR1 LGHNA and CDR2 YSLEER. The CDR3 extends over 16 amino acids. The CDR3: CASSSDGGGEGDTQYF.

The chain is built from TRBV6-2 or TRBV6-3 and TRBJ2-1. The CDR3 consists of 13 residues. Looked up from germline, CDR1 is MNHEY and CDR2 is SVGEGT. CDR3 sequence reads: CASSYSADNEQFF.

The chain has TRBV3-1 and TRBJ2-3; TCRdb picks TRBD2, but there is no DNA to check that call. In germline, CDR1 is LGHDT, CDR2 YNNKEL (reference sequence). The CDR3 runs to 16 residues. Here the CDR3 reads CASSLAAGGPADTQYF.

The CDR3 loop reads CSVVPTGLGETQYF. The chain is built from TRBV29-1 and TRBJ2-5; TCRdb's assignment of TRBD1 cannot be checked, as there is no DNA. The CDR3 loop spans 14 amino acids. Germline V CDR1 and CDR2: SQVTM, ANQGSEA.

The gene calls are TRBV27 and TRBJ2-7; TCRdb's D call of TRBD1 is untestable without DNA. Per the germline V gene, CDR1 is MNHEY and CDR2 is SMNVEV (reference sequence). The CDR3 extends over 14 amino acids. CDR3: CASGDRVGAYEQYF.

This chain joins TRBV20-1 and TRBJ2-5. The germline V gene encodes CDR1 DFQATT and CDR2 SNEGSKA (reference sequence). The CDR3 consists of 13 residues. CDR3 sequence reads: CSAREPDQETQYF.

The chain links TRBV6-5 to TRBJ2-7; TCRdb returns TRBD2, unconfirmable since there is no DNA. The CDR3 runs 19 residues. Germline CDR1 is MNHEY and CDR2 is SVGAGI. CDR3 residues: CASSYSALAGVPPSYEQYF.

This sequence joins TRBV12-3 or TRBV12-4 and TRBJ2-1. The CDR3 extends over 12 amino acids. CDR3 region: CASSLWSGEQFF.

V gene TRBV7-2 combines with J gene TRBJ2-6; absent DNA, TCRdb's TRBD1 call cannot be checked. CDR1 SGHTA and CDR2 FQGNSA come from the germline V gene. The CDR3 is 15 residues long. CDR3: CASSWGTSGANVLTF.

J is TRBJ2-2 and V is TRBV28; TCRdb returns TRBD1, unconfirmable since there is no DNA. Germline CDR1 reads MDHEN; CDR2 reads SYDVKM. This CDR3 has 16 amino acids. The CDR3 protein is CASSFIGTINTGELFF.

The chain uses TRBV29-1 and TRBJ2-5; the TCRdb D gene call, TRBD2, has no DNA to confirm it. Germline lookup yields CDR1 SQVTM and CDR2 ANQGSEA. The CDR3 is 15 amino acids. CDR3 region: CSVQISGRAKETQYF.

This chain uses TRBV27 with TRBJ2-3; as DNA is missing, the TRBD1 call by TCRdb cannot be tested. The CDR3 extends over 16 amino acids. The germline gives CDR1 MNHEY, CDR2 SMNVEV (reference sequence). This CDR3 reads CASIPLWGTHTDTQYF.

The chain joins TRBV20-1 to TRBJ2-5; TCRdb's D gene call, TRBD2, goes unchecked for lack of DNA. The CDR3 spans 18 residues. Germline CDR1 is DFQATT and CDR2 is SNEGSKA (reference sequence). This CDR3 reads CSARDLTSGRAFQETQYF.

The gene calls are TRBV13 and TRBJ2-7; TCRdb's assignment of TRBD2 cannot be checked, as there is no DNA. The CDR3 runs to 17 residues. Germline V gene lookup returns CDR1 PRHDT and CDR2 FYEKMQ (reference sequence). CDR3 sequence reads: CASSNLSAAGGPGEQYF.

The V and J genes are TRBV6-4 and TRBJ2-1; TCRdb's D call of TRBD1 is untestable without DNA. This CDR3 is 13 amino acids long. Germline loops: CDR1 MRHNA, CDR2 SNTAGT. CDR3 region: CASSDRGHNEQFF.

The chain uses TRBV21-1 and TRBJ1-5. TRBV21-1 is deemed a pseudogene. The CDR3 is made up of 14 amino acids. CDR3 sequence: CASRGVSSNQPQHF.

The chain has TRBV5-1 and TRBJ2-7. This CDR3 spans 13 amino acids. Germline V gives CDR1 SGHRS, CDR2 YFSETQ. This CDR3 reads CASSLGHGHEQYF.

This chain uses TRBV12-3 or TRBV12-4 with TRBJ2-1; checking the TCRdb D call of TRBD2 is not possible without DNA. This CDR3 contains 15 residues. The chain's CDR3 is CASSPGTSGADEQFF.

This chain connects TRBV10-3 to TRBJ2-1; TCRdb reports TRBD1, a call that lacks DNA to check it against. Per the germline V gene, CDR1 is ENHRY and CDR2 is SYGVKD. There are 16 residues in the CDR3. The CDR3 sequence is CAIGDIQGGSDNEQFF.

The chain employs TRBV11-3 and TRBJ2-1; the D call of TRBD2 rests on TCRdb alone, since no DNA is present to check it. Germline assignment: CDR1 SGHNT and CDR2 YENEEA. This CDR3 has 13 amino acids. The CDR3 loop is CASSPASSFEQFF.

This chain joins TRBV7-8 and TRBJ1-1; there is no DNA to check the TCRdb D call of TRBD1. The CDR3 length is 12 residues. Germline V lookup: CDR1 SGHVS, CDR2 FQNEAQ. The CDR3 sequence: CASSCSRAEAFF.

The chain has TRBV28 and TRBJ2-7; TCRdb lists TRBD1, though no DNA is available to test this call. This CDR3 is 15 amino acids long. Germline assignment: CDR1 MDHEN and CDR2 SYDVKM. The CDR3 sequence: CASSLGGVIGYEQYF.